Following are 20 T cell receptor beta chains from one sample sequenced in a study of vaccination effects on CD4 cells after COVID-19. The ViraFEST assay expanded antigen-specific CD4+ T cells with viral peptide pools before sequencing. The culture ran for 10 to 11 days, and then CD4+ T cells were isolated. Nucleocapsid antibodies were negative in the vaccine recipients, who had never had SARS-CoV-2 infection. TCRdb's copy holds only in-frame clones and misses some; the assay was immunoSEQ multiplex PCR. The top ten clones hold roughly 2.8% of a sample with 65,000 or so clones, approximately 76% of them seen once. The antigens for these receptors are not known. The input for sequencing was CD4+ T cells from PBMCs cultured with HCoV-NL63 spike peptides, taken before COVID-19 vaccination. These receptors were collected from a human donor who received a COVID-19 vaccine.

V is TRBV7-2 and J is TRBJ1-2, with 11 bases matching TRBD1. Germline V gene lookup returns CDR1 SGHTA and CDR2 FQGNSA. This CDR3 comprises 16 residues. The J segment lost 7 bases and the V segment lost 0 bases, leaving 7 bases of the junction unmatched. The CDR3 DNA sequence: TGTGCCAGCAGCTTAGCTAGGGGACAGGGGGGGGCTGGCTACACCTTC. The encoded protein is CASSLARGQGGAGYTF.

This clone was counted a single time. The V call is TRBV11-2, the J call TRBJ2-7, with no clear D. CDR3 length: 17 amino acids. Trimming stripped 0 bases from V and 0 bases from J, with 15 bases between. Germline CDR1 and CDR2: SGHAT and FQNNGV. The CDR3 loop is CASSLDPVEKGSYEQYV. The CDR3 bases are TGTGCCAGCAGCTTAGATCCAGTGGAGAAAGGCTCCTACGAGCAGTACGTC.

The chain joins TRBV6-9 to TRBJ2-5; the D is unclear. CDR1 and CDR2 (germline): MNHGY, SVAAGI. CDR3 size: 15 residues. The V end was cut by 4 bases, the J end by 1 base, with 13 bases between. CDR3 nucleotide sequence: TGTGCCAGCAGTTCCAAAGGACGGTTCCAAGAGACCCAGTACTTC. This encodes CASSSKGRFQETQYF.

The V call is TRBV11-2, the J call TRBJ1-2, with no clear D. CDR3 length: 14 residues. Trimming took off 5 bases at V and 6 bases at J, with 16 bases between the two ends. Germline values: CDR1 SGHAT, CDR2 FQNNGV. The DNA for the CDR3 is TGTGCCAGCAGCATCCTCCGGGGTTCTAATGGCTACACCTTC. It yields the protein CASSILRGSNGYTF.

This chain connects TRBV27 to TRBJ2-7; D remains unclear. Germline V gene sequence: CDR1 MNHEY, CDR2 SMNVEV (reference sequence). The CDR3 runs to 12 residues. Trimming left V 6 bases short and J 2 bases short, with 8 bases between. For the CDR3, the DNA is TGTGCCAGCAGGAGGCCGACCTACGAGCAGTACGTC. Translated: CASRRPTYEQYV.

The chain combines TRBV12-3 or TRBV12-4 with TRBJ1-1; no firm D call. Trimming took 1 base from V and 2 from J, leaving 5 bases between them. There are 13 residues in the CDR3. The chain's CDR3 is CASSLVANTEAFF. The DNA of the CDR3 is TGTGCCAGCAGTTTAGTCGCTAACACTGAAGCTTTCTTT.

This clone has a single count. The DNA of the CDR3 is TGTGCCAGCATAAGCGGGGGTACTGAAGCTTTCTTT. Translated: CASISGGTEAFF. The rearrangement joins TRBV2 to TRBJ1-1, with a possible D match to TRBD1 (5 bases). Germline CDR1 reads SNHLY; CDR2 reads FYNNEI. The CDR3 runs 12 residues. The germline V and J ends were trimmed by 7 bases and 5 bases, with 11 bases remaining between them.

The chain is built from TRBV6-4 and TRBJ1-5; D might be TRBD1 (6 bases). Between the trimmed V and J ends, which lost 5 bases and 6 bases, there was a span of 17 bases. Germline-derived CDR1 and CDR2 are MRHNA and SNTAGT. This CDR3 has 15 amino acids. This CDR3 reads CASSTDAGGGQPQHF. CDR3 sequence (DNA): TGTGCCAGCAGTACGGACGCGGGAGGGGGTCAGCCCCAGCATTTT.

The J gene is TRBJ2-5, the V gene TRBV6-1; 8 nucleotides line up with TRBD2. Trimming cost V 2 bases and J 5 bases; bases outside gene matches: 13. This CDR3 is 17 amino acids long. CDR1 and CDR2 (germline): MNHNS, SASEGT. The CDR3 sequence: CASSEIFGGDLRETQYF. The CDR3 nucleotides are TGTGCCAGCAGTGAAATTTTCGGGGGGGACCTCCGGGAGACCCAGTACTTC.

The chain combines TRBV23-1 with TRBJ2-7, with 10 nucleotides matching TRBD2. TRBV23-1 qualifies as an ORF whose function is uncertain. This CDR3 region has 19 residues. V gave up 6 bases and J gave up 0 bases; unmatched junction bases: 17. CDR3 coding DNA: TGCGCCAGCAGGTCTCTAGCGGGGGTGGGCTTCGTTAGCTCCTACGAGCAGTACGTC. Translation: CASRSLAGVGFVSSYEQYV.

This clone occurred a few times. The chain joins TRBV5-4 to TRBJ2-6; a possible D gene is TRBD1 (5 bases). The length of the CDR3 is 15 residues. V gave up 4 bases and J gave up 0 bases, with 8 bases separating them. The germline gives CDR1 SGHNT, CDR2 YYREEE (reference sequence). The DNA of the CDR3 is TGTGCCAGCAGCCTGACAGTCTCTGGGGCCAACGTCCTGACTTTC. Translated, it gives CASSLTVSGANVLTF. The full variable domain, rest sourced from reference TRBV5-4 and TRBJ2-6, is ETGVTQSPTHLIKTRGQQVTLRCSSQSGHNTVSWYQQALGQGPQFIFQYYREEENGRGNFPPRFSGLQFPNYSSELNVNALELDDSALYLCASSLTVSGANVLTFGAGSRLTVL.

The chain joins TRBV29-1 to TRBJ1-1, with D perhaps matching TRBD1 (6 bases). Germline CDR1 SQVTM, CDR2 ANQGSEA. V lost 2 bases to trimming and J lost 0 bases, with 25 bases between them. The CDR3 is 19 residues long. The CDR3 is CSVESMAVRKGGVNTEAFF. The CDR3 bases are TGCAGCGTTGAATCTATGGCAGTTAGGAAAGGGGGAGTGAACACTGAAGCTTTCTTT.

This clone has a single count. The chain joins TRBV5-1 to TRBJ2-3; 12 bases are shared with TRBD2. Germline CDR1 reads SGHRS; CDR2 reads YFSETQ. The CDR3 spans 16 residues. V shed 5 bases, J shed 6 bases, and the junction held 10 bases outside the gene matches. The chain's CDR3 is CASRPLLAGGHDTQYF. The CDR3 DNA reads TGCGCCAGCAGGCCCTTACTAGCGGGGGGTCACGATACGCAGTATTTT.

This sequence joins TRBV6-5 and TRBJ2-1; no reliable D call. V was shortened by 6 bases and J by 4 bases, with 10 bases between the two germline ends. The CDR3 spans 13 residues. Germline V gene lookup returns CDR1 MNHEY and CDR2 SVGAGI. CDR3: CASRADPYNEQFF. In nucleotides, the CDR3 is TGTGCCAGCAGGGCAGACCCGTACAATGAGCAGTTCTTC.

The rearrangement uses TRBV5-1 and TRBJ2-2; 13 nucleotides agree with TRBD2. Germline lookup yields CDR1 SGHRS and CDR2 YFSETQ. Germline trimming cut 0 bases from V and 0 bases from J; bases unmatched to any gene: 5. This CDR3 has 19 amino acids. CDR3: CASSLATSGGFANTGELFF. CDR3 in DNA: TGCGCCAGCAGCTTGGCGACTAGCGGGGGGTTCGCGAACACCGGGGAGCTGTTTTTT.

V and J are TRBV11-2 and TRBJ2-5; 11 bases agree with TRBD2. Germline CDR1 SGHAT, CDR2 FQNNGV. This CDR3 has 15 residues. With V trimmed by 5 bases and J by 5 bases, 7 bases remained unmatched. The CDR3 nucleotides read TGTGCCAGCAGCCCCTTCGTAGCGGGGGGGGAGACCCAGTACTTC. Translation gives CASSPFVAGGETQYF.

This chain uses TRBV5-1 with TRBJ2-1; 13 bases are a match to TRBD2. J gave up 0 bases and V 3 bases, and 6 bases lay outside the gene matches. This CDR3 has 18 residues. The germline V gene encodes CDR1 SGHRS and CDR2 YFSETQ. This CDR3 reads CASSSRTSGGTSYNEQFF. The CDR3, as DNA: TGCGCCAGCAGCTCCAGGACTAGCGGGGGTACCTCCTACAATGAGCAGTTCTTC. The full variable domain, rest sourced from reference TRBV5-1 and TRBJ2-1, is KAGVTQTPRYLIKTRGQQVTLSCSPISGHRSVSWYQQTPGQGLQFLFEYFSETQRNKGNFPGRFSGRQFSNSRSEMNVSTLELGDSALYLCASSSRTSGGTSYNEQFFGPGTRLTVL.

This rearrangement joins TRBV7-3 to TRBJ2-1, with 7 nucleotides matching TRBD2. V was pared by 0 bases and J by 1 base, with 0 bases of the junction left unmatched. CDR3 length: 15 amino acids. Germline V CDR1 and CDR2: SGHTA, FQGTGA. The chain's CDR3 is CASSLTAGSYNEQFF. The DNA for the CDR3 is TGTGCCAGCAGCTTAACAGCGGGATCCTACAATGAGCAGTTCTTC.

The table lists this clone with a few counts. This rearrangement joins TRBV30 to TRBJ2-1; D possibly corresponds to TRBD1 (5 bases). Germline V lookup: CDR1 GTSNPN, CDR2 SVGIG (reference sequence). The germline V and J ends were trimmed by 2 bases and 0 bases, with 11 bases remaining between them. The CDR3 extends over 15 amino acids. The CDR3 reads CAWSRIDSSYNEQFF. CDR3 DNA: TGTGCCTGGAGTCGCATTGACAGCTCCTACAATGAGCAGTTCTTC.

This chain joins TRBV5-1 and TRBJ2-2, with D uncertain. The germline gives CDR1 SGHRS, CDR2 YFSETQ. This CDR3 contains 14 residues. The V end was cut by 6 bases, the J end by 4 bases, with 13 bases between. In nucleotides, the CDR3 is TGCGCCAGCAAGGTTGGGCTCCTCACCGGGGAGCTGTTTTTT. This gives the protein CASKVGLLTGELFF. Full variable domain (rest looked up from reference TRBV5-1 and TRBJ2-2): KAGVTQTPRYLIKTRGQQVTLSCSPISGHRSVSWYQQTPGQGLQFLFEYFSETQRNKGNFPGRFSGRQFSNSRSEMNVSTLELGDSALYLCASKVGLLTGELFFGEGSRLTVL.